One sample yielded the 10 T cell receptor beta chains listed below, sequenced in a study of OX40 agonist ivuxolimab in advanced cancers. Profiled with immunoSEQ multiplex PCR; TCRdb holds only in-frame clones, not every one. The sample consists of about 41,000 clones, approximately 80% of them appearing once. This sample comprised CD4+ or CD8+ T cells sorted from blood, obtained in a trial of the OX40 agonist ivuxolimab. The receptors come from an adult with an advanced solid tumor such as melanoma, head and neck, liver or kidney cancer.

Here the CDR3 DNA reads TGTGCCAGCGGCGGGGGCTACGATCAGCCCCAGCATTTT. This encodes CASGGGYDQPQHF. J is TRBJ1-5 and V is TRBV6-5, with a possible D match to TRBD1 (6 bases). The V gene lost 8 bases and the J gene lost 5 bases, with 13 bases spanning the gap. Germline V lookup: CDR1 MNHEY, CDR2 SVGAGI. There are 13 residues in the CDR3.

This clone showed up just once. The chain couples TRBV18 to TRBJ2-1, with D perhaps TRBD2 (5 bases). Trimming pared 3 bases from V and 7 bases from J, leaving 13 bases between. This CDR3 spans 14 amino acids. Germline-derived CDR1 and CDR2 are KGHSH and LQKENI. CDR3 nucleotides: TGTGCCAGCTCACCGAGAAGCGGAGTTAATGAGCAGTTCTTC. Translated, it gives CASSPRSGVNEQFF.

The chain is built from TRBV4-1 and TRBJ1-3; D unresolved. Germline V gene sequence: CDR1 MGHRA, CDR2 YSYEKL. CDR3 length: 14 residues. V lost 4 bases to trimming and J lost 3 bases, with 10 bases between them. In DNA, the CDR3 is TGCGCCAGCAGCCTACACGACAATGGAAACACCATATATTTT. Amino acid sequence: CASSLHDNGNTIYF.

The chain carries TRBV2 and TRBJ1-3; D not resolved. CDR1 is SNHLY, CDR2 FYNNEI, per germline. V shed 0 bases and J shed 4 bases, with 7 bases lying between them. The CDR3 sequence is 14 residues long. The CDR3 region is CASSEALPGNTIYF. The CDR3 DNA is TGTGCCAGCAGTGAAGCGCTTCCAGGAAACACCATATATTTT.

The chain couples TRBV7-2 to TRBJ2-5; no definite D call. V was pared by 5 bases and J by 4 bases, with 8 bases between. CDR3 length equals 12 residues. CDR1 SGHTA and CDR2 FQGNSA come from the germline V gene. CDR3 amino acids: CASSLRLETQYF. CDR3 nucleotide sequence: TGTGCCAGCAGCCTGAGGTTAGAGACCCAGTACTTC.

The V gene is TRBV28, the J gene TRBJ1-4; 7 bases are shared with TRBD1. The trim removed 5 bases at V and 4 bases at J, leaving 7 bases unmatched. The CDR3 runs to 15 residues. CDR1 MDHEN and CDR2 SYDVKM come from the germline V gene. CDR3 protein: CASSPLGQFNEKLFF. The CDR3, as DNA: TGTGCCAGCAGTCCCTTGGGACAGTTTAATGAAAAACTGTTTTTT.

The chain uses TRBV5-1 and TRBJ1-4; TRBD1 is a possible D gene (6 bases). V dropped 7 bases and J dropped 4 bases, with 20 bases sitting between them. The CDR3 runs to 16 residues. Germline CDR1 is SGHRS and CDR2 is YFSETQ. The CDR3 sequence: CASSAQTGTINEKLFF. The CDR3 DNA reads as TGCGCCAGCTCCGCTCAGACCGGGACAATTAATGAAAAACTGTTTTTT.

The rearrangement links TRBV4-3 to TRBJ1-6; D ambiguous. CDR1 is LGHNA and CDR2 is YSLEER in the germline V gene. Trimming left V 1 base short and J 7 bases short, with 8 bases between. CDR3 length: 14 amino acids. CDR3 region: CASSQVGNNSPLHF. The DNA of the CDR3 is TGCGCCAGCAGCCAAGTAGGGAACAATTCACCCCTCCACTTT.

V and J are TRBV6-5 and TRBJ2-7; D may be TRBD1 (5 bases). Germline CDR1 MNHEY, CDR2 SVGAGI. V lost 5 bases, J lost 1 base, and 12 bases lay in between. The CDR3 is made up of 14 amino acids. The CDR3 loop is CASSPRQSSYEQYF. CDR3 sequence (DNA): TGTGCCAGCAGTCCTAGACAGAGTTCCTACGAGCAGTACTTC.

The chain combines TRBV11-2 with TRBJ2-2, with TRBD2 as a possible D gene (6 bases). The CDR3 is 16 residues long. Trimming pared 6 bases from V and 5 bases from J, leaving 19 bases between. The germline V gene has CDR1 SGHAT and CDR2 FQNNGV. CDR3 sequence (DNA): TGTGCCAGCAGGGGAACCGGGACTGCCTTAACCGGGGAGCTGTTTTTT. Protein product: CASRGTGTALTGELFF.